These T cell receptor beta chains were read from a single sample in a study of a mutant IDH1 vaccine in newly diagnosed glioma. Profiled with immunoSEQ multiplex PCR; TCRdb holds only in-frame clones, not every one. The table lists 45,000 or so clones, 65% to 90% of them singletons, with approximately 4.7% in the top ten. Their antigen targets remain unknown. The specimen was PBMCs, collected from a glioma patient whose treatment included an IDH1 peptide vaccine. Source of these receptors: a woman between 40 and 55 years old with glioma. Some clones in this sample may be carry-over from other donors' samples. Each CDR3 is given with its conserved first and last residue. The D gene is left open where the match is weak. Clone size is given for some rows only: seen once, a few or many times, or a class if the clone is expanded.

TRBJ1-1	TRBV15	NA	NA	TGTGCCACCAGCAGAGACCACAGGGAAGGGAGGGACACTGAAGCTTTCTTT	CATSRDHREGRDTEAFF
TRBJ2-7	TRBV9	TRBD2	NA	TGTGCCAGCAGCCCTACTCTTCTCACTAGCGGGGGCTACGAGCAGTACTTC	CASSPTLLTSGGYEQYF
TRBJ1-2	TRBV19	NA	once	TGTGCCAGTAGTCGGAGTTATGGCTACACCTTC	CASSRSYGYTF
TRBJ1-3	TRBV2	NA	NA	TGTGCCAGCAGGGTACAGGGTAGTGGAAACACCATATATTTT	CASRVQGSGNTIYF
TRBJ2-1	TRBV19	NA	NA	TGTGCCAGTAGTATTGCGGCAGCCCCGGACAATGAGCAGTTCTTC	CASSIAAAPDNEQFF
TRBJ1-6	TRBV5-1	NA	NA	TGCGCCAGCAGCTTGACCGATTACTCCTATAATTCACCCCTCCACTTT	CASSLTDYSYNSPLHF
TRBJ2-1	TRBV7-9	NA	NA	TGTGCCAGCAGCTCCTTTAGACTTTCCTACAATGAGCAGTTCTTC	CASSSFRLSYNEQFF
TRBJ2-1	TRBV21-1	NA	NA	TGTGCCAGCAGCGAAAGGACTACTGCCTACAATGAGCAGTTCTTC	CASSERTTAYNEQFF
TRBJ2-2	TRBV9	NA	few	TGTGCCAGCAGCGTGCCGCCGACCACCGGGGAGCTGTTTTTT	CASSVPPTTGELFF
TRBJ1-1	TRBV6-5	NA	few	TGTGCCAGCAGGCCGCGGGGATACACTGAAGCTTTCTTT	CASRPRGYTEAFF
TRBJ2-6	TRBV4-3	NA	NA	TGCGCCAGCAGCCAAGATCCGGGGGACGGGGCCAACGTCCTGACTTTC	CASSQDPGDGANVLTF
TRBJ1-1	TRBV18	TRBD1	NA	TGTGCCAGCTTTCGGACAGGAGGGAACACTGAAGCTTTCTTT	CASFRTGGNTEAFF
TRBJ2-3	TRBV4-2	TRBD2	NA	TGTGCCAGCAGCCAAGACCAGCGGGAGAACTGGGCAGATACGCAGTATTTT	CASSQDQRENWADTQYF
TRBJ2-2	TRBV29-1	TRBD2	NA	TGCAGCGTTGAAGATGCAGCGGGGCGCACCGGGGAGCTGTTTTTT	CSVEDAAGRTGELFF
TRBJ1-5	TRBV28	NA	NA	TGTGCCAGCAGTTTAGGCCAGGGATATCGGCAGCCCCAGCATTTT	CASSLGQGYRQPQHF
TRBJ1-5	TRBV6-1	NA	NA	TGTGCCAGCACCAGGGGAGGTCGCCAGCATTTT	CASTRGGRQHF
TRBJ2-5	TRBV5-1	NA	NA	TGCGCCAGCGCGATCAATGGACAAGAGACCCAGTACTTC	CASAINGQETQYF
TRBJ1-1	TRBV25-1	NA	NA	TGTGCCAGCAAGCAGGGAGACACTGAAGCTTTCTTT	CASKQGDTEAFF
TRBJ2-3	TRBV7-9	TRBD2	NA	TGTGCCAGCAGGGGGACTAGCGGGAGTGGGGCAGATACGCAGTATTTT	CASRGTSGSGADTQYF
TRBJ2-7	TRBV5-1	TRBD2	NA	TGCGCCAGCAGCGTGGCGGGAGATCCCTACGAGCAGTACTTC	CASSVAGDPYEQYF
TRBJ2-1	TRBV30	NA	once	TGTGCCTGGAAAACAGTACAGTTCTTC	CAWKTVQFF
TRBJ2-7	TRBV19	NA	NA	TGTGCCAGTAGTATGTCCCCAAAGGGAGGCGAGCAGTACTTC	CASSMSPKGGEQYF
TRBJ2-7	TRBV27	NA	NA	TGTGCCAGCAGTTTAGCGGACTCCTCCTACGAGCAGTACTTC	CASSLADSSYEQYF
TRBJ2-7	TRBV4-1	NA	NA	TGCGCCAGCAGCCAAGATCTGGGGTCGGGGACTCTCTCCTACGAGCAGTACTTC	CASSQDLGSGTLSYEQYF
TRBJ2-2	TRBV4-3	TRBD2	NA	TGCGCCAGCAGCCACATCGCGGGGGTCAACACCGGGGAGCTGTTTTTT	CASSHIAGVNTGELFF
TRBJ1-5	TRBV19	NA	NA	TGTGCCAGTAGTATCACGAATTATAGCAATCAGCCCCAGCATTTT	CASSITNYSNQPQHF